The TCR beta chain described here comes from a study of Ad26.COV2.S vaccination and SARS-CoV-2 variants. As to treatment: roughly 19 received Ad26.COV2.S at low or high dose, single or two shots; several received placebo; per-sample allocation not given. Samples came from day 63 after the first vaccine or placebo injection. The germline V gene encodes CDR1 MNHNS and CDR2 SASEGT. The V gene lost 2 bases and the J gene lost 1 base, with 11 bases spanning the gap. This CDR3 region has 15 residues. Sequencing was performed with immunoSEQ multiplex PCR; in TCRdb, only in-frame clones are kept and a portion is missing. The data contain around 300,000 clones, approximately 86% of them singletons.

This material consisted of peripheral blood, taken in a trial of Ad26.COV2.S vaccine versus placebo. V usage is TRBV6-1 and J usage is TRBJ1-1, with D hard to call. The sequence derives from a person between 18 and 65 years old who received the Ad26.COV2.S COVID-19 vaccine or a placebo. The CDR3 nucleotides read TGTGCCAGCAGTGAACTAGGATCGGAGAACACTGAAGCTTTCTTT. It yields the protein CASSELGSENTEAFF.